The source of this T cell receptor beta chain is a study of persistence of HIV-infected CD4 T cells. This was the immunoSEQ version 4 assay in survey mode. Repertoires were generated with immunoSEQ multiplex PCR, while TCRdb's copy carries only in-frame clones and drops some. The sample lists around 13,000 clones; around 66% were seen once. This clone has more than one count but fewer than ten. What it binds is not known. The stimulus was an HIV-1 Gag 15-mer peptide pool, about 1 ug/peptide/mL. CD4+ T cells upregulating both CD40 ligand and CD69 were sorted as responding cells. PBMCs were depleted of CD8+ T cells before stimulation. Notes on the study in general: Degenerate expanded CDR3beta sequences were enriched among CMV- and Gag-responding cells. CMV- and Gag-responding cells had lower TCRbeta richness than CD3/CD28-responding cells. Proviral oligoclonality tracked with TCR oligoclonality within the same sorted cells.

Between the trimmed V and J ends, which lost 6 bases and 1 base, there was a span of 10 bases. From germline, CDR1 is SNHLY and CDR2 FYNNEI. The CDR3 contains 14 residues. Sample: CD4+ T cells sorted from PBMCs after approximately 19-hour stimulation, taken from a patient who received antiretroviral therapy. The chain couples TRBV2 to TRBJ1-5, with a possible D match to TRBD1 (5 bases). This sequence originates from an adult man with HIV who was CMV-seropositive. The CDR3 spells CASRTTASNQPQHF. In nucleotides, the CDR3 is TGTGCCAGCAGAACGACAGCCAGCAATCAGCCCCAGCATTTT.